These T cell receptor beta chains were read from a single sample in a study of T cells in Graves' hyperthyroidism and ophthalmopathy. TCRdb re-derived calls from the multiplex PCR reads in MiXCR, one entry per CDR3 protein. The table records 640,000 or so distinct CDR3 sequences, approximately 15% of them present only once. The sequenced material came from blood. All receptors come from a woman aged 40 to 55 with Graves' ophthalmopathy. CDR3s include the opening cysteine and the closing phenylalanine or tryptophan. Fields, in order: clone size, V gene, J gene, D gene, CDR3 DNA, CDR3 protein. The D gene is left open where the match is weak. Clone size is stated in some rows and not others, as once, few, many or a class when expanded.

few,TRBV6-2/TRBV6-3,TRBJ1-1,-,TGTGCCAGCAAACGCGGCACTGAAGCTTTCTTT,CASKRGTEAFF
many,TRBV2,TRBJ1-1,TRBD1,TGTGCCAGCGTATATACAGGGGGTGTCACTGAAGCTTTCTTT,CASVYTGGVTEAFF
many,TRBV12-3/TRBV12-4,TRBJ2-2,TRBD2,TGTGCCAGCAGTGGACTAGCGGGCTTCACCGGGGAGCTGTTTTTT,CASSGLAGFTGELFF
-,TRBV3-1,TRBJ1-1,-,TGTGCCAGCAGCCAAGTCGACACTGAAGCTTTCTTT,CASSQVDTEAFF
few,TRBV2,TRBJ2-7,TRBD1,TGTGCCAGCAGACGGGACAGGGTTGGAGGCGAGCAGTACTTC,CASRRDRVGGEQYF
many,TRBV6-1,TRBJ1-5,-,TGTGCCAGCAGTGCCTCCACAGTTTATCAGCCCCAGCATTTT,CASSASTVYQPQHF
few,TRBV20-1,TRBJ1-1,-,TGCAGTGCTAGAGATCCCCAACATTCTCACACTGAAGCTTTCTTT,CSARDPQHSHTEAFF
-,TRBV12-3/TRBV12-4,TRBJ2-2,-,TGTGCCAGCACCGCCTCGGGGCGGGGGAACACCGGGGAGCTGTTTTTT,CASTASGRGNTGELFF
many,TRBV5-8,TRBJ2-7,-,TGTGCCAGCAGCTTGGTCACGCGCGGGGCCTACGAGCAGTACTTC,CASSLVTRGAYEQYF
many,TRBV10-3,TRBJ2-3,-,TGTGCCATCAGTGTAGACAGCACAGATACGCAGTATTTT,CAISVDSTDTQYF
many,TRBV29-1,TRBJ2-4,-,TGCAGCGTTACCATCTTTATAGCCAAAAACATTCAGTACTTC,CSVTIFIAKNIQYF
-,TRBV29-1,TRBJ1-2,-,TGCAGCGTTACGGACAGTCCTAACTATGGCTACACCTTC,CSVTDSPNYGYTF
few,TRBV3-1,TRBJ1-1,-,TGTGCCAGCAGCCGAGATCCGGCAGATCGGGCTTTCTTT,CASSRDPADRAFF
many,TRBV11-2,TRBJ2-7,TRBD1,TGTGCCAGCAGCCGGGACAGGGAAAGCTACGAGCAGTACTTC,CASSRDRESYEQYF
-,TRBV11-1,TRBJ2-7,TRBD2,TGTGCCAGCAGCTCCCCCTCGACTAGCGGGAGCCACGAGCAGTACTTC,CASSSPSTSGSHEQYF
many,TRBV29-1,TRBJ1-1,TRBD1,TGCAGCGTCAAACAGGGGAACCCAGGAGCTTTCTTT,CSVKQGNPGAFF